Included here is one T cell receptor (beta chain) sequence, with context. Its antigen target is currently unknown. No base-level quality is on record; no much larger clone is a single base apart. The data stem from a study of response to subunit inactivated influenza vaccine (dated by TCRdb to 2016 to 2018). In the study overall: Deep quantitative T cell receptor repertoire profiling was used in the study to track responses to a trivalent subunit inactivated influenza vaccine. Beyond this particular receptor, the publication reports: The authors proposed that each seasonal influenza vaccination may bring in only a limited number of new T cells.

Libraries were built with RT-PCR. The reads were generated on an Illumina HiSeq 2500. TCRdb ran its own pipeline on the public reads, namely fastp trimming at Q25 and MiXCR clone calling, and kept in-frame beta chains. Rows with a matching CDR3 protein are joined into one entry that keeps the most common DNA and genes. Recorded for this sample are 600,000 to 700,000 distinct CDR3 sequences; 14% of them occurred a single time. The biggest ten clones account for around 7.6% of the sample. The TCR comes from a man in his fifties or sixties who received an inactivated influenza vaccine. Donor details come from another sample of the same person, matched by shared clones. The source was PBMCs from blood, collected approximately 15 days before vaccination.

The DNA reads TGCGCCAGCAGAATGCGGGACAGGGGAGAGGCAGATACGCAGTATTTT. It encodes CASRMRDRGEADTQYF. The chain employs TRBV4-3 and TRBJ2-3, and TRBD1 matches 10 of the central bases. From the germline V gene, CDR1 is LGHNA and CDR2 is YSLEER. The CDR3 starts with the cysteine, ends with the phenylalanine, and has 16 residues. The read is trimmed to its CDR3 DNA, 48 bases read in frame from base 1. Trimmed from V: 6 bases; trimmed from J: 4 bases; junction bases lacking a gene match: 10.